The source of this T cell receptor beta chain is a study of beta chain features in type 1 diabetes. Expressed TCRB transcripts got sequenced, as all isolated RNA was reverse transcribed. Libraries were prepared by immunoSEQ multiplex PCR; TCRdb keeps only in-frame clonotypes and omits some of them. Of 600,000 to 650,000 clones in the sample, roughly a sixth were seen once. Germline lookup yields CDR1 MDHEN and CDR2 SYDVKM. Trimming pared 7 bases from V and 6 bases from J, leaving 12 bases between. This CDR3 is built from 12 residues. This clone was picked up a small number of times. Sequenced input: naive CD4+ T cells from blood. The sequence derives from a man aged 18 to 35 in good health. The V and J genes are TRBV28 and TRBJ1-1; perhaps TRBD1 as D (6 bases). The CDR3 DNA follows: TGTGCCAGCACCTTACAGGGAGCTGAAGCTTTCTTT. It specifies CASTLQGAEAFF.